These T cell receptor beta chains were read from a single sample in a study of cytomegalovirus exposure and HLA in healthy donors. Measured with immunoSEQ multiplex PCR; TCRdb has only the in-frame clones, and not every one. The repertoire holds roughly 170,000 clones, around 81% seen once, with 2% to 2.5% in the top ten. The source material was PBMCs. Receptor source: a woman aged 25 to 39 in good health and CMV-seronegative. The CDR3 runs from the conserved cysteine through the conserved F or W. A D gene is named only where the DNA matches it firmly. Clone size, where shown, is once, few, many, or a class for clones that have expanded.

TRBV19	TRBJ1-5	.	.	TGTGCCAGTAGTATCGAAGGCGGGGCAGGTCAGCCCCAGCATTTT	CASSIEGGAGQPQHF
TRBV28	TRBJ2-7	.	TRBD1	TGTGCCAGCAGTGCCCGGGACAGGGGCTACTACGAGCAGTACTTC	CASSARDRGYYEQYF
TRBV19	TRBJ2-1	.	.	TGTGCCAGCCAACAGGGACGGCGATCCAACAATGAGCAGTTCTTC	CASQQGRRSNNEQFF
TRBV5-6	TRBJ1-5	.	TRBD1	TGTGCCAGCAGCTTGGGGACAGGGTCCAATCAGCCCCAGCATTTT	CASSLGTGSNQPQHF
TRBV5-6	TRBJ2-5	.	.	TGTGCCAGCAGCTTGTATGAGACCCAGTACTTC	CASSLYETQYF
TRBV7-2	TRBJ2-2	.	TRBD2	TGTGCCAGCATGGGGCTAGCGGGTACCGGGGAGCTGTTTTTT	CASMGLAGTGELFF
TRBV5-1	TRBJ2-1	.	.	TGCGCCAGCAGCTTGAGTGCAGATGTCAATGAGCAGTTCTTC	CASSLSADVNEQFF
TRBV29-1	TRBJ2-1	.	.	TGCAGCGTCCGCGGACAGTCGTACTCCTACAATGAGCAGTTCTTC	CSVRGQSYSYNEQFF
TRBV5-6	TRBJ2-1	.	TRBD1	TGTGCCAGCAGCTTGGGGCGACAGGGGGCGAATGAGCAGTTCTTC	CASSLGRQGANEQFF
TRBV7-3	TRBJ2-7	.	TRBD2	TGTGCCAGCAGCTTGGCTAGCGGACCCTACGAGCAGTACTTC	CASSLASGPYEQYF
TRBV4-2	TRBJ2-2	.	TRBD2	TGTGCCAGCAGGGAGCGGGAGGGCCCCGGGGAGCTGTTTTTT	CASREREGPGELFF
TRBV6-1	TRBJ2-7	.	.	TGTGCCAGCAGTGCCTACAGGGCCCTCGGCTACGAGCAGTACTTC	CASSAYRALGYEQYF
TRBV28	TRBJ1-1	.	TRBD1	TGTGCCAGCAGTTGGCACGGGACAGCCAACACTGAAGCTTTCTTT	CASSWHGTANTEAFF
TRBV18	TRBJ2-2	.	TRBD2	TGTGCCAGCTCACCCCAACTAGCGGGGTCCGGAGGGGAGCTGTTTTTT	CASSPQLAGSGGELFF
TRBV28	TRBJ2-5	once	TRBD1	TGTGCCAGCAGTTTGGGGGGGACAGGGGAAGAGACCCAGTACTTC	CASSLGGTGEETQYF
TRBV30	TRBJ1-1	.	.	TGTGCCTGGGATACAAGCTACTACTCTAGGAACACTGAAGCTTTCTTT	CAWDTSYYSRNTEAFF
TRBV29-1	TRBJ2-4	.	.	TGCAGCGTTGAAGTAGGGAGTGGGCCCAAAAACAGTCAGTACTTC	CSVEVGSGPKNSQYF
TRBV2	TRBJ1-1	few	.	TGTGCCAGCAGAGACGGTTGGGAGAGGGTCACTGAAGCTTTCTTT	CASRDGWERVTEAFF
TRBV5-1	TRBJ2-5	once	TRBD1	TGCGCCAGCAGCTTGGGACAGGGGCAGGAGACCCAGTACTTC	CASSLGQGQETQYF
TRBV11-2	TRBJ2-2	.	.	TGTGCCAGCAGCTTATATTCGGGGATCAGGCGGGAGCTGTTTTTT	CASSLYSGIRRELFF
TRBV9	TRBJ2-7	.	TRBD2	TGTGCCAGCAGCGCAACGGCGGGAGACGGGAGCCACGAGCAGTACTTC	CASSATAGDGSHEQYF
TRBV11-2	TRBJ1-2	once	.	TGTGCCAGCAGTAATATGAAAGGGAGGGGTGATGGCTACACCTTC	CASSNMKGRGDGYTF
TRBV6-1	TRBJ2-1	.	TRBD2	TGTGCCAGCAGTGACAGGACTAGCGGAAGCTCCTACAATGAGCAGTTCTTC	CASSDRTSGSSYNEQFF
TRBV4-2	TRBJ1-4	.	TRBD1	TGTGCCAGCAGCCGAATGGGGACAGAGTTAAATGAAAAACTGTTTTTT	CASSRMGTELNEKLFF
TRBV10-2	TRBJ2-5	.	.	TGCGCCAGCACAGGAACTTTAGCGGAAGAGACCCAGTACTTC	CASTGTLAEETQYF
TRBV5-8	TRBJ2-1	.	.	TGTGCCAGCAGCGCGGGGGCCGAGAACATCAATGAGCAGTTCTTC	CASSAGAENINEQFF
TRBV6-5	TRBJ2-7	.	.	TGTGCCAGCAGACCCAATGAGTACCGGTACTACGAGCAGTACTTC	CASRPNEYRYYEQYF
TRBV29-1	TRBJ1-1	.	.	TGCAGCGTTGGAACTCAGGGGTTGAGTACTGAAGCTTTCTTT	CSVGTQGLSTEAFF
TRBV4-1	TRBJ2-3	.	TRBD2	TGCGCCAGCAGCCAAGTCGGGACTAGTGCAGATACGCAGTATTTT	CASSQVGTSADTQYF